These 13 T cell receptor beta chains share one sample of origin, sequenced in a study of T-cell reconstitution after alpha-beta-depleted transplantation in children. As it was prepared, the TCRbeta library received unique molecular identifiers. TCRdb passed the PCR reads through MiXCR, listing each CDR3 protein once. Of hundreds of thousands of distinct CDR3 sequences listed, 20% to 30% are singletons. This specimen consisted of PBMCs, mostly from graft donor cells, obtained 360 days after TCRalphabeta/CD19-depleted stem cell transplant. The receptors were gathered from a female patient aged 2 to 10 who had a stem cell transplant for congenital amegakaryocytic thrombocytopenia, so the T cells may come from the graft donor.

This chain joins TRBV6-4 and TRBJ2-3; the D gene is possibly TRBD2 (6 bases). The CDR3 consists of 13 residues. Trimming pared 0 bases from V and 8 bases from J, leaving 9 bases between. CDR1 MRHNA and CDR2 SNTAGT come from the germline V gene. The CDR3 is CASSDSTRSTQYF. The CDR3 DNA reads as TGTGCCAGCAGTGACTCGACTAGAAGTACGCAGTATTTT.

This clonotype was observed at least ten times. This rearrangement joins TRBV7-9 to TRBJ2-3, with 7 nucleotides matching TRBD2. This CDR3 spans 17 amino acids. The V and J ends lost 2 bases and 2 bases, in that order; junction bases with no gene match: 10. Germline V gene sequence: CDR1 SEHNR, CDR2 FQNEAQ (reference sequence). The CDR3, as DNA: TGTGCCAGCAGCTTATCCCTTAGCGGGTGGGACACAGATACGCAGTATTTT. It encodes CASSLSLSGWDTDTQYF.

CDR3: CASSRDRGNYGYTF. The DNA for the CDR3 is TGTGCCAGCAGTCGGGACAGGGGCAACTATGGCTACACCTTC. This rearrangement joins TRBV6-2 or TRBV6-3 to TRBJ1-2; 10 nucleotides match TRBD1. V gave up 5 bases and J gave up 2 bases; unmatched junction bases: 2. From germline, CDR1 is MNHEY and CDR2 SVGEGT. This CDR3 comprises 14 residues.

This clonotype was detected only once. J is TRBJ1-3 and V is TRBV5-4; no definite D call. The CDR3 is 16 amino acids. Per the germline V gene, CDR1 is SGHNT and CDR2 is YYREEE (reference sequence). Deletions cut 4 bases from V and 2 bases from J, with 16 bases between. CDR3 sequence: CASSLEAGSAGNTIYF. The CDR3 DNA reads as TGTGCCAGCAGCCTGGAGGCGGGTTCGGCTGGAAACACCATATATTTT.

The chain couples TRBV3-1 to TRBJ2-3; 7 nucleotides agree with TRBD2. Unmatched junction bases numbered 7, after V lost 4 bases and J lost 0 bases. This CDR3 comprises 16 residues. Germline CDR1 is LGHDT and CDR2 is YNNKEL (reference sequence). DNA for the CDR3: TGTGCCAGCAGCCGAGCCGGGAGGCAAAGCACAGATACGCAGTATTTT. Amino acid sequence: CASSRAGRQSTDTQYF.

The chain recombines TRBV30 with TRBJ2-7; D is possibly TRBD2 (5 bases). The germline CDR1 and CDR2 sequences are GTSNPN and SVGIG (reference sequence). CDR3 length equals 14 residues. V shed 2 bases and J shed 3 bases, with 14 bases lying between them. CDR3 in DNA: TGTGCCTGGAGTCACGACGGGGTCCGCTACGAGCAGTACTTC. Translated: CAWSHDGVRYEQYF.

A few counts support this clonotype. The chain is built from TRBV6-4 and TRBJ2-1; TRBD2 aligns across 14 bases. The CDR3 extends over 16 amino acids. The V and J ends lost 5 bases and 8 bases, in that order; junction bases with no gene match: 8. Per germline, CDR1 MRHNA and CDR2 SNTAGT. The CDR3 coding sequence is TGTGCCAGCAGTCAGATGACTAGCGGGGGGGCCCATGAGCAGTTCTTC. Translating it yields CASSQMTSGGAHEQFF.

The chain is built from TRBV7-8 and TRBJ1-1; D ambiguous. CDR1 SGHVS and CDR2 FQNEAQ come from the germline V gene. There are 17 residues in the CDR3. Trimming stripped 1 base from V and 3 bases from J, with 18 bases between. In DNA form, the CDR3 reads TGTGCCAGCAGCTTAGGTTGGGCACGTAGGGTGGACACTGAAGCTTTCTTT. It translates to CASSLGWARRVDTEAFF. Together with reference TRBV7-8 and TRBJ1-1, the CDR3 gives the full variable domain: GAGVSQSPRYKVAKRGQDVALRCDPISGHVSLFWYQQALGQGPEFLTYFQNEAQLDKSGLPSDRFFAERPEGSVSTLKIQRTQQEDSAVYLCASSLGWARRVDTEAFFGQGTRLTVV.

This clonotype has only a few counts. The chain couples TRBV29-1 to TRBJ1-2; D gene uncertain. V was trimmed by 2 bases and J by 6 bases, leaving 7 bases between them. This CDR3 comprises 11 residues. Germline loops: CDR1 SQVTM, CDR2 ANQGSEA. The CDR3: CSVESWDGYTF. In nucleotides, the CDR3 is TGCAGCGTTGAATCTTGGGATGGCTACACCTTC.

This clonotype was found many times. The J gene is TRBJ2-1, the V gene TRBV20-1; 8 bases align to TRBD1. The CDR3 sequence is 16 residues long. Per germline, CDR1 DFQATT and CDR2 SNEGSKA (reference sequence). V was pared by 4 bases and J by 4 bases, with 12 bases of the junction left unmatched. Written as DNA, the CDR3 is TGCAGTGCTATCACGTTCGGACAGGGAAGTTACAATGAGCAGTTCTTC. It specifies CSAITFGQGSYNEQFF.

This clonotype was seen a handful of times. The V call is TRBV25-1, the J call TRBJ2-5, with 7 bases aligning to TRBD1. The V segment lost 4 bases and the J segment 2 bases; nucleotides outside the gene matches: 13. Per the germline V gene, CDR1 is MGHDK and CDR2 is SYGVNS. The CDR3 length is 17 residues. CDR3 bases: TGTGCCAGCAGTGCGACCTATCCACGGGACAGTCAAGAGACCCAGTACTTC. As protein: CASSATYPRDSQETQYF. Together with reference TRBV25-1 and TRBJ2-5, the CDR3 gives the full variable domain: EADIYQTPRYLVIGTGKKITLECSQTMGHDKMYWYQQDPGMELHLIHYSYGVNSTEKGDLSSESTVSRIRTEHFPLTLESARPSHTSQYLCASSATYPRDSQETQYFGPGTRLLVL.

This chain joins TRBV5-4 and TRBJ1-1; 10 nucleotides match TRBD1. This CDR3 has 12 residues. Germline CDR1 reads SGHNT; CDR2 reads YYREEE (reference sequence). V gave up 4 bases and J gave up 10 bases; unmatched junction bases: 4. In DNA, the CDR3 is TGTGCCAGCAGCCTAGACAGGGGGCGAGCTTTCTTT. It is translated as CASSLDRGRAFF.

This clonotype has at least ten counts. This chain joins TRBV7-2 and TRBJ1-1; 10 bases agree with TRBD1. CDR3 length: 14 amino acids. Germline values: CDR1 SGHTA, CDR2 FQGNSA. V dropped 5 bases and J dropped 5; count of bases not matched to a gene: 5. In nucleotides, the CDR3 is TGTGCCAGCAGCCCGGACAGGGGGAGGACTGAAGCTTTCTTT. Its protein product is CASSPDRGRTEAFF.